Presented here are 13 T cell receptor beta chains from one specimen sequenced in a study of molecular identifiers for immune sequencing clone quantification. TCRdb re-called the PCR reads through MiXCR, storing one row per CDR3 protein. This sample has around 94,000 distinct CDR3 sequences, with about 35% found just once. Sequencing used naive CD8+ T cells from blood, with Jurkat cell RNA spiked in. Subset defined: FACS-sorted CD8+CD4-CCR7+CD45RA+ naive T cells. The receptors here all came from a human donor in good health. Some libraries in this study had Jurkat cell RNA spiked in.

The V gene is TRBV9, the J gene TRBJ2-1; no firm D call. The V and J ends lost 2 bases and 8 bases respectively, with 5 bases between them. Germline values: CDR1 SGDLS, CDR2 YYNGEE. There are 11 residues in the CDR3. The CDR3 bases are TGTGCCAGCAGCGTTGGTGATGAGCAGTTCTTC. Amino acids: CASSVGDEQFF.

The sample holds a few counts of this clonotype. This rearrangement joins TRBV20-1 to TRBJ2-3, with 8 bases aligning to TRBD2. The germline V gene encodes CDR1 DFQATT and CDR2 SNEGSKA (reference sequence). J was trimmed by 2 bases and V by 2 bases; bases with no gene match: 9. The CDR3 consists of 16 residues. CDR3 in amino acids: CSARPGLGVYTDTQYF. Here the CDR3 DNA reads TGCAGTGCTAGACCGGGACTAGGGGTTTACACAGATACGCAGTATTTT.

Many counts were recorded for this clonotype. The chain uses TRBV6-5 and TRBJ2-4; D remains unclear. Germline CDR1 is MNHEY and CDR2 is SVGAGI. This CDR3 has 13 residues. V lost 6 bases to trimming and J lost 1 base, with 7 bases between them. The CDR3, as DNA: TGTGCCAGCAGCCCGGCGGCCAAAAACATTCAGTACTTC. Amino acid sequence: CASSPAAKNIQYF.

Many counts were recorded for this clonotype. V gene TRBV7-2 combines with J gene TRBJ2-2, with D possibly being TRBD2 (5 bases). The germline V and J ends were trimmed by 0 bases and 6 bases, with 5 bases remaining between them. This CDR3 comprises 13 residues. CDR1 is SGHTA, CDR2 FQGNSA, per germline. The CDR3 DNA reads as TGTGCCAGCAGCTTAGCGGGAGCCGGGGAGCTGTTTTTT. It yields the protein CASSLAGAGELFF.

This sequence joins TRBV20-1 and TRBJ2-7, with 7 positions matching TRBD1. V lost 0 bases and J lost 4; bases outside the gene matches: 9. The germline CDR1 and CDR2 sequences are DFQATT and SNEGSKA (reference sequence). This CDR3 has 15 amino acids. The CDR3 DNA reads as TGCAGTGCTAGAGATAGGGGACAGCGACTGTACGAGCAGTACTTC. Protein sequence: CSARDRGQRLYEQYF.

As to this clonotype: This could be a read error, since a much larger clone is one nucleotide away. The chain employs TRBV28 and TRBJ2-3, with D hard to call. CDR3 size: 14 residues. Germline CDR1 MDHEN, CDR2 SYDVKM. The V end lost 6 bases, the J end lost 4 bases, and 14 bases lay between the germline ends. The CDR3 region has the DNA TGTGCCAGCAGAGAGGAGAGTCGATCAGATACGCAGTATTTT. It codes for CASREESRSDTQYF. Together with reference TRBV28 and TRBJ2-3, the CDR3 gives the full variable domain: DVKVTQSSRYLVKRTGEKVFLECVQDMDHENMFWYRQDPGLGLRLIYFSYDVKMKEKGDIPEGYSVSREKKERFSLILESASTNQTSMYLCASREESRSDTQYFGPGTRLTVL.

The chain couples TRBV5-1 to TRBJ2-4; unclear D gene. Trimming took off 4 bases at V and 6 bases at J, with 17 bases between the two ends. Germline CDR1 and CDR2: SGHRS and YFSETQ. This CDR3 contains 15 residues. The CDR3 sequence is CASSLEWGPGNIQYF. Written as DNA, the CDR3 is TGCGCCAGCAGCCTGGAATGGGGTCCGGGAAACATTCAGTACTTC.

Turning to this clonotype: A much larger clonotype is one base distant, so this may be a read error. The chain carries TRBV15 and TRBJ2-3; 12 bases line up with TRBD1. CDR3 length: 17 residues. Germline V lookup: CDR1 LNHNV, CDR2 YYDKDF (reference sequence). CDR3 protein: CATGRDWGQGAADTQYF. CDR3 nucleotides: TGTGCCACCGGCAGAGATTGGGGACAGGGGGCCGCAGATACGCAGTATTTT.

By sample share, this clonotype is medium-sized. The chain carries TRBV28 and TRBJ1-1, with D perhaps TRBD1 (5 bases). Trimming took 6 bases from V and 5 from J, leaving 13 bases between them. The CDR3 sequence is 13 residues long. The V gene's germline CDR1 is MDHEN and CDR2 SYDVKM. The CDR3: CASRQGWSTEAFF. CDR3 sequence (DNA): TGTGCCAGCAGGCAGGGTTGGTCAACTGAAGCTTTCTTT. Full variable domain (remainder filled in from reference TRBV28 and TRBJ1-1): DVKVTQSSRYLVKRTGEKVFLECVQDMDHENMFWYRQDPGLGLRLIYFSYDVKMKEKGDIPEGYSVSREKKERFSLILESASTNQTSMYLCASRQGWSTEAFFGQGTRLTVV.

CDR3 amino acids: CASSLADSGRGWWDEQFF. The DNA of the CDR3 is TGTGCCAGCAGCTTAGCTGATAGCGGGAGAGGCTGGTGGGATGAGCAGTTCTTC. The chain uses TRBV7-9 and TRBJ2-1, with 9 positions matching TRBD2. Germline lookup yields CDR1 SEHNR and CDR2 FQNEAQ (reference sequence). The V and J ends lost 0 bases and 8 bases, in that order; junction bases with no gene match: 14. This CDR3 contains 18 residues.

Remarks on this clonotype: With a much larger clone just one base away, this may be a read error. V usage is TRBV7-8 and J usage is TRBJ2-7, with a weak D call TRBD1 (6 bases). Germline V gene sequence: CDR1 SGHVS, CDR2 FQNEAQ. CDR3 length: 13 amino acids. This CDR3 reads CASSLGATYERYF. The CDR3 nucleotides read TGTGCCAGCAGCTTGGGGGCCACCTACGAGCGGTACTTC.

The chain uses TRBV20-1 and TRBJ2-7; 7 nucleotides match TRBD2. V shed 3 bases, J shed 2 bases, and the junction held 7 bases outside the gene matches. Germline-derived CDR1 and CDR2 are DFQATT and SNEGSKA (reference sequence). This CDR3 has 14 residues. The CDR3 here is CSARLAGRAYEQYF. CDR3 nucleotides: TGCAGTGCTAGGTTAGCGGGCCGCGCCTACGAGCAGTACTTC.

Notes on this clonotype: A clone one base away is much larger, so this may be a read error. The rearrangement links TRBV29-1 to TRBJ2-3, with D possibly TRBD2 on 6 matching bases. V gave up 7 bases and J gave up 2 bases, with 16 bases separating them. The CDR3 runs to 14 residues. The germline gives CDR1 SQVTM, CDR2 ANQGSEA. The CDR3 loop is CSDLGAGPTDTQYF. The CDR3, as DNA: TGCAGCGATTTAGGGGCGGGACCCACAGATACGCAGTATTTT.